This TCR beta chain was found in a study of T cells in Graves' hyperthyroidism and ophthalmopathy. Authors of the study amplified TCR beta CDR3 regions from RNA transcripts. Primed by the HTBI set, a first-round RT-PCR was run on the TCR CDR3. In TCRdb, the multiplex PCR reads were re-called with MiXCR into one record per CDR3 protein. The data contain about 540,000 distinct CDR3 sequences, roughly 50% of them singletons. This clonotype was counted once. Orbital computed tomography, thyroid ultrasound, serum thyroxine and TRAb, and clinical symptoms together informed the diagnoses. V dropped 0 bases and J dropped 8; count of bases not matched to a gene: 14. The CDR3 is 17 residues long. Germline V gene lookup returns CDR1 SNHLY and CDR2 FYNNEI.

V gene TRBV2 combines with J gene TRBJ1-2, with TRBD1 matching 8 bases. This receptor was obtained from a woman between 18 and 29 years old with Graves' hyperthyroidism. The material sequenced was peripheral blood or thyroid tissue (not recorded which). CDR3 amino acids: CASSEALQRTGTGGYTF. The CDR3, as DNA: TGTGCCAGCAGTGAAGCGCTTCAAAGGACAGGGACGGGAGGCTACACCTTC.